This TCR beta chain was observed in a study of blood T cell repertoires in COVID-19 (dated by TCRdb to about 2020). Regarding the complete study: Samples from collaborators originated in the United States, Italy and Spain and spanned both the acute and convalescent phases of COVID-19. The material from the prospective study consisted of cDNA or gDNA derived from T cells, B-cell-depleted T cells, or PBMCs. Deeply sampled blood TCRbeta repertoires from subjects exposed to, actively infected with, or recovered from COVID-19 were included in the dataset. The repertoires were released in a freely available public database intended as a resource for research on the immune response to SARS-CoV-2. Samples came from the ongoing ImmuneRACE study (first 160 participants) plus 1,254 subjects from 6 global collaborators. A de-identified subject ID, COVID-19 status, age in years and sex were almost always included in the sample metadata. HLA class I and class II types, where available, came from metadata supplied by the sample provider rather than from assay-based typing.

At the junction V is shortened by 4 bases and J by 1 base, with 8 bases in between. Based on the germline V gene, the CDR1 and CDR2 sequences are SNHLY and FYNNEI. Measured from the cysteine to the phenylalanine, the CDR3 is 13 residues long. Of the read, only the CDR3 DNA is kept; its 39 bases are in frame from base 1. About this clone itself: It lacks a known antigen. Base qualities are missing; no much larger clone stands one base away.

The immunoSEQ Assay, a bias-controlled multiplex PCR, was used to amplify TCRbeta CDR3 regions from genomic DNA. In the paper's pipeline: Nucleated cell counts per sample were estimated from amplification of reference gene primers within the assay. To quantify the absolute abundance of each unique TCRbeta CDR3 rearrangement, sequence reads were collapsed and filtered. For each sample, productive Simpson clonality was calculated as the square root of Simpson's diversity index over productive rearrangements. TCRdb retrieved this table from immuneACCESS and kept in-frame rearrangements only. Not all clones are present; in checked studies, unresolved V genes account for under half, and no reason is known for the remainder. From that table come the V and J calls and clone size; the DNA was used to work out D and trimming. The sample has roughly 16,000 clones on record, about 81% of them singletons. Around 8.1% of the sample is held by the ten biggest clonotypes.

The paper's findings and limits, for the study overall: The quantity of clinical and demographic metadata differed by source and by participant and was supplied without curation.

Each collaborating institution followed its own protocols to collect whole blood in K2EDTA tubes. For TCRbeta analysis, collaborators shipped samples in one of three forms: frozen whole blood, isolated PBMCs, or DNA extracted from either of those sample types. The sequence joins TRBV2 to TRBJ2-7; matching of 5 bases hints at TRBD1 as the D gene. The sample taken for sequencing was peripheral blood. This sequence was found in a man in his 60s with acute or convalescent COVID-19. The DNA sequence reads TGTGCCAGCAGTGGGACATTTTCCTACGAGCAGTACTTC. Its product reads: CASSGTFSYEQYF.